What follows is one T cell receptor (beta chain) and its context. Its antigen target is currently unknown. No much larger clonotype is one base removed from it; base qualities were not supplied. The data originate from a study of CD8 T cells in Susac syndrome (dated 2019 in TCRdb). About the investigation overall: Repertoire sequencing was used to test whether CD8+ T cell activation and differentiation in Susac syndrome was antigen driven. CD8+ T cell repertoire clonality was compared between 12 healthy donors, some 14 Susac syndrome patients and 15 or so multiple sclerosis patients.

RNA was extracted using the RNeasy kit, and roughly 0.5 to 1 microgram was reverse transcribed with random hexamers. The immunoSEQ multiplex PCR assay, which covers 54 Vbeta and 13 Jbeta segments, was used to amplify TCR beta CDR3 regions. Bias from PCR amplification was corrected by using a synthetic template baseline for primer optimization and for computational correction. For the original study's pipeline: Only productive sequences were kept, with reads annotated to V, D and J genes according to IMGT and analyzed in immunoSEQ Analyzer. Clonality was computed as one minus Shannon entropy normalized by log2 of the number of productive unique sequences. For each patient and control, public and private clones were evaluated within the 100 most prevalent clones. Clones were defined as Susac-specific when absent from the healthy and MS cohorts, from some 1,100 published viral clones and from other ImmuneACCESS disease sequences. TCRdb handled the public reads itself, with Q25 trimming in fastp and clone calling in MiXCR, and kept productive beta chains. A single entry per CDR3 protein holds the most common genes and DNA from its merged rows. Here the V and J calls rest on TCRdb's processing, not on the authors' analysis. The sample table contains about 80,000 distinct CDR3 sequences; only one count was recorded for 94% of them. About 0.3% of the sample is taken by the ten largest.

The study at large found these results: The TCR sequencing and HLA analysis was acknowledged to have included a relatively small number of individuals.

Peripheral blood CD8+ and CD4+ T cells from healthy donors, Susac syndrome patients and multiple sclerosis patients were profiled using high-throughput TCR beta sequencing. The healthy donors served as controls matched for age and sex. Bulk CD8+ and CD4+ T cells were purified magnetically by negative isolation, whereas CD8+ TEMRA cells were enriched by FACS. Blood was collected in EDTA tubes and processed within 24 hours, with PBMCs isolated through density gradient centrifugation. PBMCs destined for TCR sequencing were cryopreserved in liquid nitrogen and later thawed in a 37 °C water bath. Purity of sorted or isolated CD4+, CD8+ and CD8+ TEMRA cells was at least 90%. Trimming takes 5 bases off V and 0 bases off J; junction bases not matched to a gene: 6. Looking up the germline V gene (reference sequence) yields CDR1 DFQATT and CDR2 SNEGSKA. Including the terminal cysteine and phenylalanine, the CDR3 comprises 14 residues. The entry retains the CDR3 DNA only, 42 bases that are in frame from base 1.

This clonotype originated in a human donor in good health. Sequencing was performed on CD8+ T cells from PBMCs. This chain is built from TRBV20-1 and TRBJ2-5; 7 of the junction bases match TRBD2. Read as DNA, the sequence is TGCAGTGCTTATAGCGGGTTTTACCAAGAGACCCAGTACTTC. The resulting protein is CSAYSGFYQETQYF.